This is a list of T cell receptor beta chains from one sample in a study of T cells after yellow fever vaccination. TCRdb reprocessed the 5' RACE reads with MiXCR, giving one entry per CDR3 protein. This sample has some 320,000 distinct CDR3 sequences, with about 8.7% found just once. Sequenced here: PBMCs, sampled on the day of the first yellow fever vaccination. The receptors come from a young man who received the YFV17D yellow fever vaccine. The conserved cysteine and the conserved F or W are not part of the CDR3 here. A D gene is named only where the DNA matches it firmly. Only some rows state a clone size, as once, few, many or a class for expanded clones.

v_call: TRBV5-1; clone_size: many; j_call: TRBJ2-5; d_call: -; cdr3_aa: ASSLGPGGGETQY
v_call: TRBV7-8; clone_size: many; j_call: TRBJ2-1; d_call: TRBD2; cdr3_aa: ASSLTSGIGEQF
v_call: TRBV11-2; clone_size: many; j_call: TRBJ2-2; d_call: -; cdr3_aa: ASSLGPANTGELF
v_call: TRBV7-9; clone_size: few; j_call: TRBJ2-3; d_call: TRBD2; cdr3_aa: ASSFQRSGGTDTQY
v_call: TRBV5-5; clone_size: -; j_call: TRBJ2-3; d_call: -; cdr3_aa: ASSREPPRDTQY
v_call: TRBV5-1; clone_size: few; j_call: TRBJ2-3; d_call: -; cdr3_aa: ASSFALVTDTQY
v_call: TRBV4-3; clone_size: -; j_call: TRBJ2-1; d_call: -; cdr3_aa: ASSPQTVNEQF
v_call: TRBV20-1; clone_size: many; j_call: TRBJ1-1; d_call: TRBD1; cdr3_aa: SASNVPGQGLGNTEAF
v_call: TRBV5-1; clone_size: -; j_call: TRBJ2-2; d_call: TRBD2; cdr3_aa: ASSLYPGRVPGELF
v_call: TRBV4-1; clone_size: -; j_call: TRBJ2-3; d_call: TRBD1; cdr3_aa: ASSKRQGGSTDTQY
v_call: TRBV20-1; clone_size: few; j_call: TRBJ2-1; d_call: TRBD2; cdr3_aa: SARDAGGINEQF